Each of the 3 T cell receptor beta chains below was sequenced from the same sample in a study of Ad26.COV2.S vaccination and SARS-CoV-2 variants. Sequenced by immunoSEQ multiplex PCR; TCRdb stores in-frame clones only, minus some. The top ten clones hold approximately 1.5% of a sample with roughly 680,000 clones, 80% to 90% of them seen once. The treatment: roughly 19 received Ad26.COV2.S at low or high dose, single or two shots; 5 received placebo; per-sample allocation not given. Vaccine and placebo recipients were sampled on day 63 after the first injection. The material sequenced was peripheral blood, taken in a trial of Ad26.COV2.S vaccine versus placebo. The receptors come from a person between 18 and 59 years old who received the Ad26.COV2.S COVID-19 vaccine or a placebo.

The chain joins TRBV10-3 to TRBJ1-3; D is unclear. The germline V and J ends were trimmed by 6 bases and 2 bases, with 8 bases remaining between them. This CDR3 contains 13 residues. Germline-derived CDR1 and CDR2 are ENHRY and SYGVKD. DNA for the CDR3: TGTGCCATCAGAGATAGGGCTGGAAACACCATATATTTT. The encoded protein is CAIRDRAGNTIYF.

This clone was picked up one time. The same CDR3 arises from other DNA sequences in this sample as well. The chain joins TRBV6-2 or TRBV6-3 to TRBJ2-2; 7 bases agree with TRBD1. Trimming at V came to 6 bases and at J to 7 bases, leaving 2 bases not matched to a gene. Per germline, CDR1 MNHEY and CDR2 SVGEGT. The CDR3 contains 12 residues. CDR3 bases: TGTGCCAGCAGCCGGGACAGCGGGGAGCTGTTTTTT. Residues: CASSRDSGELFF.

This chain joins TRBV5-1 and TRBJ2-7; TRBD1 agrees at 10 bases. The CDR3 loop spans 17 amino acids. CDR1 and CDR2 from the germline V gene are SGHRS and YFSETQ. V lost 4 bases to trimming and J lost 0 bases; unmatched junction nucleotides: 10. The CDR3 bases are TGCGCCAGCAGCCTTCCCCGGACAGGGGGAGACTCCTACGAGCAGTACTTC. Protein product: CASSLPRTGGDSYEQYF.